The 28 T cell receptor beta chains presented below share a single source sample, sequenced in a study of T cells after posttransplantation cyclophosphamide. Using immunoSEQ multiplex PCR, the repertoire was profiled, and TCRdb retains in-frame clones only, with some absent. This repertoire holds 25,000 to 35,000 clones, and none appear only once. The source material was PBMCs. These receptors all come from a woman aged 60-70 years in good health, CMV-negative, and a related stem cell transplant donor.

This chain joins TRBV18 and TRBJ1-1; 7 bases are a match to TRBD1. The CDR3 consists of 16 residues. With 4 bases clipped from V and 0 bases from J, the junction kept 8 bases outside the gene matches. In germline, CDR1 is KGHSH, CDR2 LQKENI. The CDR3 DNA reads as TGTGCCAGCTCACGAGACAGGGTTACTATGAACACTGAAGCTTTCTTT. Protein: CASSRDRVTMNTEAFF.

There are many counts of this clone. The chain links TRBV12-3 or TRBV12-4 to TRBJ1-6; 7 nucleotides match TRBD1. The CDR3 covers 15 residues. V shed 6 bases and J 5 bases; nucleotides not matched to a gene: 7. CDR3 DNA: TGTGCCAGCAGCCCAGGGGACAGAGATAATTCACCCCTCCACTTT. Its translation is CASSPGDRDNSPLHF.

This clone showed up many times. The gene calls are TRBV18 and TRBJ2-7; D possibly corresponds to TRBD1 (5 bases). Per the germline V gene, CDR1 is KGHSH and CDR2 is LQKENI. The CDR3 contains 15 residues. Trimming took 1 base from V and 4 from J, leaving 14 bases between them. The CDR3 nucleotides are TGTGCCAGCTCACCACAAATGGACACTGGATACGAGCAGTACTTC. Protein product: CASSPQMDTGYEQYF.

This clone was seen ten or more times. This sequence joins TRBV5-8 and TRBJ2-3; no clear D gene. Germline CDR1 and CDR2: SGHTS and YDEGEE. The V and J ends lost 4 bases and 0 bases respectively, with 18 bases between them. This CDR3 spans 17 amino acids. This CDR3 is CASSRFLPGLSTDTQYF. The CDR3 DNA is TGTGCCAGCAGCAGGTTCTTACCGGGTCTTAGCACAGATACGCAGTATTTT.

In its sample, this clone was seen many times. V gene TRBV24-1 combines with J gene TRBJ1-2; D perhaps matches TRBD1 (6 bases). Trimming shortened V by 3 bases and J by 4 bases, and 14 bases separated the two germline ends. This CDR3 spans 15 amino acids. CDR1 and CDR2 from the germline V gene are KGHDR and SFDVKD. The CDR3 region is CATSDHLGQSYGYTF. The CDR3 DNA is TGTGCCACCAGTGATCATCTCGGACAGTCCTATGGCTACACCTTC.

The V call is TRBV5-1, the J call TRBJ1-1; D possibly corresponds to TRBD1 (6 bases). The V end lost 7 bases, the J end lost 1 base, and 11 bases lay between the germline ends. From germline, CDR1 is SGHRS and CDR2 YFSETQ. This CDR3 spans 13 amino acids. As DNA, the CDR3 is TGCGCCAGCCAAGTCAGGGGGAACACTGAAGCTTTCTTT. It translates to CASQVRGNTEAFF. Combining the CDR3 with reference TRBV5-1 and TRBJ1-1 gives the whole variable domain KAGVTQTPRYLIKTRGQQVTLSCSPISGHRSVSWYQQTPGQGLQFLFEYFSETQRNKGNFPGRFSGRQFSNSRSEMNVSTLELGDSALYLCASQVRGNTEAFFGQGTRLTVV.

This clone showed up many times. The CDR3 coding sequence is TGTGCCAGCAGCCCTATAGTTGTTGAGCAGTTCTTC. It is translated as CASSPIVVEQFF. The chain has TRBV11-1 and TRBJ2-1, with D hard to call. Germline loops: CDR1 SGHAT, CDR2 FQDESV (reference sequence). With 5 bases removed from V and 9 bases from J, the gap between germline ends came to 11 bases. CDR3 length equals 12 residues.

There are many counts of this clone. The V call is TRBV27, the J call TRBJ1-1, with D possibly matching TRBD1 (6 bases). CDR1 and CDR2 from the germline V gene are MNHEY and SMNVEV (reference sequence). The ends were cut back, 5 bases at V and 4 bases at J, with 20 bases in the middle. CDR3 length equals 16 residues. The CDR3 spells CASSKGVPQGTTEAFF. For the CDR3, the DNA is TGTGCCAGCAGTAAAGGCGTCCCACAGGGTACCACTGAAGCTTTCTTT.

This clone was recorded many times. V usage is TRBV7-3 and J usage is TRBJ2-1; D is perhaps TRBD2 (6 bases). The CDR3 covers 14 residues. The V end was cut by 2 bases, the J end by 4 bases, with 9 bases between. CDR1 and CDR2 from the germline V gene are SGHTA and FQGTGA. This CDR3 is CASSLGGDYNEQFF. The DNA of the CDR3 is TGTGCCAGCAGCTTAGGCGGGGATTACAATGAGCAGTTCTTC.

There are many counts of this clone. The genes are TRBV19 and TRBJ1-5; maybe TRBD1 (5 bases). V was pared by 3 bases and J by 4 bases, with 16 bases between. From germline, CDR1 is LNHDA and CDR2 SQIVND (reference sequence). The CDR3 runs to 16 residues. The CDR3 region is CASSIALGAANQPQHF. CDR3 DNA: TGTGCCAGTAGTATTGCTCTAGGGGCCGCAAATCAGCCCCAGCATTTT.

This clone was seen only a few times. V usage is TRBV7-2 and J usage is TRBJ2-5, with D maybe TRBD1 (6 bases). This CDR3 has 14 amino acids. Germline V gives CDR1 SGHTA, CDR2 FQGNSA. Trimming took off 2 bases at V and 2 bases at J, with 9 bases between the two ends. The CDR3 is CASSLSRGQETQYF. The CDR3 DNA follows: TGTGCCAGCAGCTTATCTAGGGGGCAAGAGACCCAGTACTTC.

This clone was seen many times. The V call is TRBV19, the J call TRBJ1-6, with 8 bases fitting TRBD1. Germline assignment: CDR1 LNHDA and CDR2 SQIVND (reference sequence). J was trimmed by 9 bases and V by 4 bases; bases with no gene match: 8. This CDR3 contains 15 residues. The CDR3 DNA is TGTGCCAGTAGTAGAGGACAGGGCCTTCGTTCACCCCTCCACTTT. Amino acids: CASSRGQGLRSPLHF.

The table lists this clone with many counts. The J gene is TRBJ2-7, the V gene TRBV11-2; a possible D gene is TRBD2 (6 bases). The CDR3 is 15 amino acids. Germline CDR1 SGHAT, CDR2 FQNNGV. The ends were cut back, 2 bases at V and 1 base at J, with 12 bases in the middle. The CDR3 region has the DNA TGTGCCAGCAGCTTAAACGGAGGGGCATCCTACGAGCAGTACTTC. It specifies CASSLNGGASYEQYF.

This clone was seen a few times. The chain couples TRBV30 to TRBJ2-1, with 10 bases identical to TRBD2. Germline V gene data show CDR1 as GTSNPN and CDR2 as SVGIG (reference sequence). This CDR3 has 14 residues. Trimming removed 0 bases from V and 10 bases from J; junction bases left unmatched: 6. The CDR3 sequence: CAWSVAGGPGEQFF. The CDR3 DNA follows: TGTGCCTGGAGTGTAGCGGGGGGGCCAGGGGAGCAGTTCTTC. The full variable domain, rest sourced from reference TRBV30 and TRBJ2-1, is SQTIHQWPATLVQPVGSPLSLECTVEGTSNPNLYWYRQAAGRGLQLLFYSVGIGQISSEVPQNLSASRPQDRQFILSSKKLLLSDSGFYLCAWSVAGGPGEQFFGPGTRLTVL.

Many counts were recorded for this clone. As DNA, the CDR3 is TGTGCCAGCAGCCCGGGACAGGGACCCTCCTATGGCTACACCTTC. Its translation: CASSPGQGPSYGYTF. The chain recombines TRBV7-9 with TRBJ1-2, with 9 positions matching TRBD1. The CDR3 loop spans 15 amino acids. The germline V gene encodes CDR1 SEHNR and CDR2 FQNEAQ (reference sequence). V lost 5 bases, J lost 4 bases, and 8 bases stayed unmatched.

This clone was recorded many times. The chain recombines TRBV6-6 with TRBJ1-6; D is perhaps TRBD1 (5 bases). The CDR3 covers 14 residues. The germline V and J ends were trimmed by 2 bases and 5 bases, with 7 bases remaining between them. Germline lookup yields CDR1 MNHNY and CDR2 SVGAGI (reference sequence). CDR3 protein: CASSYGGNNSPLHF. CDR3 DNA: TGTGCCAGCAGTTACGGGGGGAATAATTCACCCCTCCACTTT.

The chain has TRBV9 and TRBJ1-4; weak D call: TRBD1 (6 bases). This CDR3 is 15 amino acids long. Germline CDR1 reads SGDLS; CDR2 reads YYNGEE. Trimming took 3 bases from V and 3 from J, leaving 12 bases between them. CDR3 sequence: CASSANRASNEKLFF. The CDR3 DNA reads TGTGCCAGCAGCGCCAACAGGGCTTCTAATGAAAAACTGTTTTTT.

This clone was observed many times. The chain combines TRBV28 with TRBJ2-7; D is possibly TRBD1 (6 bases). Deletions cut 7 bases from V and 5 bases from J, with 18 bases between. The CDR3 runs to 14 residues. Per germline, CDR1 MDHEN and CDR2 SYDVKM. The CDR3: CASTLRGPRNEQYF. The CDR3 DNA is TGTGCCAGCACCCTCAGGGGCCCCCGTAACGAGCAGTACTTC.

This clone occurred many times. The chain employs TRBV12-3 or TRBV12-4 and TRBJ2-1; 11 positions match TRBD2. V lost 4 bases and J lost 4; bases outside the gene matches: 3. The CDR3 runs to 15 residues. The CDR3 here is CASSSGTSGYNEQFF. CDR3 DNA sequence: TGTGCCAGCAGTTCCGGGACTAGCGGATACAATGAGCAGTTCTTC.

This clone was picked up many times. The rearrangement uses TRBV18 and TRBJ1-5; D not resolved. Looked up from germline, CDR1 is KGHSH and CDR2 is LQKENI. V was clipped by 1 base and J by 6 bases, with 13 bases between them. CDR3 size: 15 residues. The CDR3 spells CASSPLWPPGQPQHF. The CDR3 coding sequence is TGTGCCAGCTCACCACTTTGGCCTCCGGGTCAGCCCCAGCATTTT.

Many counts were recorded for this clone. The chain is built from TRBV7-2 and TRBJ1-2; no reliable D call. The CDR3 extends over 15 amino acids. The germline V gene encodes CDR1 SGHTA and CDR2 FQGNSA. The V gene lost 5 bases and the J gene lost 0 bases, with 13 bases spanning the gap. The CDR3 loop reads CASSPAGGTNYGYTF. In DNA, the CDR3 is TGTGCCAGCAGCCCAGCGGGCGGCACTAACTATGGCTACACCTTC.

Ten or more counts support this clone. V is TRBV5-1 and J is TRBJ2-2, with 9 positions matching TRBD2. The germline CDR1 and CDR2 sequences are SGHRS and YFSETQ. J was trimmed by 5 bases and V by 0 bases; bases with no gene match: 2. CDR3 length equals 15 residues. CDR3 coding DNA: TGCGCCAGCAGCTTGGCGGCGGGGGGGACCGGGGAGCTGTTTTTT. It codes for CASSLAAGGTGELFF.

The sample holds many counts of this clone. The gene calls are TRBV2 and TRBJ2-1, with D possibly being TRBD1 (5 bases). CDR3 length equals 12 residues. The germline CDR1 and CDR2 sequences are SNHLY and FYNNEI. The V and J ends lost 10 bases and 7 bases respectively, with 14 bases between them. CDR3 sequence reads: CATSSQGNEQFF. As DNA, the CDR3 is TGTGCCACCAGCAGCCAGGGAAATGAGCAGTTCTTC.

This clone was counted many times. The chain carries TRBV12-3 or TRBV12-4 and TRBJ1-5; no clear D gene. V was trimmed by 3 bases and J by 5 bases, leaving 8 bases between them. The CDR3 spans 13 residues. Here the CDR3 reads CASSLRQHQPQHF. CDR3 nucleotides: TGTGCCAGCAGTTTGCGACAACATCAGCCCCAGCATTTT.

This clone was detected ten times or more. This chain links TRBV19 with TRBJ2-7, with 7 bases matching TRBD2. Germline loops: CDR1 LNHDA, CDR2 SQIVND (reference sequence). The CDR3 has 13 amino acids. J was trimmed by 4 bases and V by 5 bases; bases with no gene match: 5. The CDR3 is CASSHPAGYEQYF. CDR3 nucleotide sequence: TGTGCCAGTAGTCACCCAGCGGGGTACGAGCAGTACTTC.

V usage is TRBV6-1 and J usage is TRBJ1-5; D is undetermined. Germline V gene lookup returns CDR1 MNHNS and CDR2 SASEGT. The CDR3 extends over 15 amino acids. Trimming took off 7 bases at V and 0 bases at J, with 13 bases between the two ends. The CDR3 bases are TGTGCCAGCAAACGGAACAGAGATAGCAATCAGCCCCAGCATTTT. Amino acids: CASKRNRDSNQPQHF.

This clone has ten or more counts. The chain is built from TRBV6-1 and TRBJ1-2; 7 bases map to TRBD1. The CDR3 has 13 amino acids. The V gene end was trimmed by 7 bases and the J gene end by 8 bases; junction bases not matched to a gene: 10. The V gene's germline CDR1 is MNHNS and CDR2 SASEGT. The CDR3 is CASTLEATGGYTF. The CDR3 DNA reads as TGTGCCAGCACCTTAGAGGCGACAGGGGGCTACACCTTC.

This clone appeared many times. This chain joins TRBV19 and TRBJ1-5, with TRBD1 identical over 9 bases. Germline CDR1 is LNHDA and CDR2 is SQIVND (reference sequence). The V segment lost 5 bases and the J segment 0 bases; nucleotides outside the gene matches: 2. The length of the CDR3 is 15 residues. This chain's CDR3 is CASSSTGGSNQPQHF. Here the CDR3 DNA reads TGTGCCAGTAGTTCGACAGGGGGTAGCAATCAGCCCCAGCATTTT.